A selection of T cell receptor beta chains follows, all from one sample in a study of cytomegalovirus exposure and HLA in healthy donors. TCRdb's copy holds only in-frame clones and misses some; the assay was immunoSEQ multiplex PCR. Of more than 80,000 clones listed, roughly four fifths are singletons. Sequences were obtained from PBMCs. These receptors all stem from a man aged 55 to 69 in good health and CMV-seronegative. Each CDR3 is given with its conserved first and last residue. The D gene is left open where the match is weak. Not all rows give a size; the values are once, few, many and, for expanded clones, a class.

d_gene: -; j_gene: TRBJ1-3; v_gene: TRBV5-1; abundance: -; CDR3nt: TGCGCCAGCAGCTTGGCCTCCGACTCTGGCTCTGGAAACACCATATATTTT; CDR3aa: CASSLASDSGSGNTIYF
d_gene: -; j_gene: TRBJ2-2; v_gene: TRBV7-2; abundance: -; CDR3nt: TGTGCCAGCAGCTCCCACAGGGCCGGGGAGCTGTTTTTT; CDR3aa: CASSSHRAGELFF
d_gene: TRBD2; j_gene: TRBJ2-1; v_gene: TRBV6-5; abundance: -; CDR3nt: TGTGCCAGCAGGGGGACGGGAAGCGGGGGACAGTTCTTC; CDR3aa: CASRGTGSGGQFF
d_gene: -; j_gene: TRBJ1-1; v_gene: TRBV4-3; abundance: -; CDR3nt: TGCGCCAGCAGCCAGGAAGGGGCCGGAAGGGGGACCGCGAACACTGAAGCTTTCTTT; CDR3aa: CASSQEGAGRGTANTEAFF
d_gene: -; j_gene: TRBJ2-6; v_gene: TRBV6-5; abundance: -; CDR3nt: TGTGCCAGCAGTTACCGCAGCTCTGGGGCCAACGTCCTGACTTTC; CDR3aa: CASSYRSSGANVLTF
d_gene: -; j_gene: TRBJ1-4; v_gene: TRBV30; abundance: -; CDR3nt: TGTGCCTGGAGCCAACAGACAACTAATGAAAAACTGTTTTTT; CDR3aa: CAWSQQTTNEKLFF
d_gene: -; j_gene: TRBJ2-4; v_gene: TRBV25-1; abundance: -; CDR3nt: TGTGCCAGCAGTCCAGGGATCAACATTCAGTACTTC; CDR3aa: CASSPGINIQYF
d_gene: -; j_gene: TRBJ2-3; v_gene: TRBV7-2; abundance: -; CDR3nt: TGTGCCAGCAGCTTAGGTTCAACAGATACGCAGTATTTT; CDR3aa: CASSLGSTDTQYF
d_gene: -; j_gene: TRBJ2-7; v_gene: TRBV7-9; abundance: -; CDR3nt: TGTGCCAGCAGCTCCTCCCGACAGACCGAGCAGTACTTC; CDR3aa: CASSSSRQTEQYF
d_gene: -; j_gene: TRBJ1-2; v_gene: TRBV2; abundance: -; CDR3nt: TGTGCCAGCCGCCGGGACTTCTATGGCTACACCTTC; CDR3aa: CASRRDFYGYTF
d_gene: -; j_gene: TRBJ2-4; v_gene: TRBV28; abundance: -; CDR3nt: TGTGCCAGCTCCGGGGGAGGGACAGGACGAAACATTCAGTACTTC; CDR3aa: CASSGGGTGRNIQYF
d_gene: TRBD2; j_gene: TRBJ2-1; v_gene: TRBV13; abundance: -; CDR3nt: TGTGCCAGCAGCTTACCCCCTAGCGGGGGGTTCTACAACGAGCAGTTCTTC; CDR3aa: CASSLPPSGGFYNEQFF
d_gene: -; j_gene: TRBJ2-7; v_gene: TRBV9; abundance: -; CDR3nt: TGTGCCAGCAGCGTAGCTCAGACGGGCTCCTACGAGCAGTACTTC; CDR3aa: CASSVAQTGSYEQYF
d_gene: TRBD1; j_gene: TRBJ1-1; v_gene: TRBV30; abundance: -; CDR3nt: TGTGCCTGGAGTGTAGCCGGGACAGGGGGCTATACTGAAGCTTTCTTT; CDR3aa: CAWSVAGTGGYTEAFF
d_gene: -; j_gene: TRBJ1-2; v_gene: TRBV4-3; abundance: -; CDR3nt: TGCGCCAGCAGCCAAGACCCCACAGCCAACTATGGCTACACCTTC; CDR3aa: CASSQDPTANYGYTF
d_gene: TRBD2; j_gene: TRBJ2-3; v_gene: TRBV4-2; abundance: -; CDR3nt: TGTGCCAGCAGCCCCCCGAGTCCTAGCGGGGCCTCCGCTACGCAGTATTTT; CDR3aa: CASSPPSPSGASATQYF
d_gene: -; j_gene: TRBJ1-1; v_gene: TRBV7-2; abundance: -; CDR3nt: TGTGCCAGCAGCCCGACACGGATGAACACTGAAGCTTTCTTT; CDR3aa: CASSPTRMNTEAFF
d_gene: -; j_gene: TRBJ1-3; v_gene: TRBV6-1; abundance: -; CDR3nt: TGTGCCAGCAGTGCCGGGACAACAGGAAACACCATATATTTT; CDR3aa: CASSAGTTGNTIYF
d_gene: TRBD1; j_gene: TRBJ1-2; v_gene: TRBV7-2; abundance: -; CDR3nt: TGTGCCAGCAGCCGCCCCGGAGGGACAGGGGTCCTTTATGGCTACACCTTC; CDR3aa: CASSRPGGTGVLYGYTF
d_gene: -; j_gene: TRBJ1-1; v_gene: TRBV6-1; abundance: -; CDR3nt: TGTGCCAGCAGTACTGTGATAAGGGGATCCACTGAAGCTTTCTTT; CDR3aa: CASSTVIRGSTEAFF
d_gene: -; j_gene: TRBJ1-2; v_gene: TRBV5-1; abundance: -; CDR3nt: TGCGCCAGCAGCTTGAGGCAACAGGCCCCCTGGGGCTACACCTTC; CDR3aa: CASSLRQQAPWGYTF
d_gene: TRBD2; j_gene: TRBJ2-3; v_gene: TRBV4-2; abundance: -; CDR3nt: TGTGCCAGCAGCCCACTCCGGGGGGGCGACACAGATACGCAGTATTTT; CDR3aa: CASSPLRGGDTDTQYF
d_gene: -; j_gene: TRBJ1-1; v_gene: TRBV6-5; abundance: -; CDR3nt: TGTGCCAGCAGTACGAATAGGGGAGCTTTCTTT; CDR3aa: CASSTNRGAFF
d_gene: TRBD1; j_gene: TRBJ1-4; v_gene: TRBV18; abundance: -; CDR3nt: TGTGCCAGCTCACAACAGGGGGCATCAACTAATGAAAAACTGTTTTTT; CDR3aa: CASSQQGASTNEKLFF
d_gene: TRBD1; j_gene: TRBJ1-5; v_gene: TRBV19; abundance: -; CDR3nt: TGTGCCAGTAGCCGGACAGGGTCGGCCAATCAGCCCCAGCATTTT; CDR3aa: CASSRTGSANQPQHF
d_gene: -; j_gene: TRBJ1-1; v_gene: TRBV7-2; abundance: -; CDR3nt: TGTGCCAGCAGCTTAGAGAGGGGGACGGGCACTGAAGCTTTCTTT; CDR3aa: CASSLERGTGTEAFF
d_gene: -; j_gene: TRBJ2-2; v_gene: TRBV2; abundance: -; CDR3nt: TGTGCCAGCAGTGAACAGTCCTTGAACACCGGGGAGCTGTTTTTT; CDR3aa: CASSEQSLNTGELFF
d_gene: -; j_gene: TRBJ1-4; v_gene: TRBV7-8; abundance: -; CDR3nt: TGTGCCAGCAGCTTAGTGACGGGGGCAACTAATGAAAAACTGTTTTTT; CDR3aa: CASSLVTGATNEKLFF
d_gene: -; j_gene: TRBJ1-1; v_gene: TRBV19; abundance: few; CDR3nt: TGTGCCAGTAGTCCCGGGTTGGAGGGGACCCTGAACACTGAAGCTTTCTTT; CDR3aa: CASSPGLEGTLNTEAFF
d_gene: -; j_gene: TRBJ1-2; v_gene: TRBV5-4; abundance: once; CDR3nt: TGTGCCAGCAGCTTAAGGGGCGCGATTGGCTACACCTTC; CDR3aa: CASSLRGAIGYTF
d_gene: TRBD1; j_gene: TRBJ1-5; v_gene: TRBV6-5; abundance: -; CDR3nt: TGTGCCAGCAGACGGGACAGGAGTAGCAATCAGCCCCAGCATTTT; CDR3aa: CASRRDRSSNQPQHF
d_gene: TRBD1; j_gene: TRBJ2-7; v_gene: TRBV5-1; abundance: -; CDR3nt: TGCGCCAGCAGCTTCACTCAGGGGGCCAACGAGCAGTACTTC; CDR3aa: CASSFTQGANEQYF
d_gene: TRBD2; j_gene: TRBJ2-2; v_gene: TRBV6-5; abundance: -; CDR3nt: TGTGCCAGCAGTTCAATGGGAGGGAACAGCGGGGAGCTGTTTTTT; CDR3aa: CASSSMGGNSGELFF
d_gene: -; j_gene: TRBJ2-6; v_gene: TRBV11-2; abundance: once; CDR3nt: TGTGCCAGCAGCCCCGGGGTTGATTGGGCCAACGTCCTGACTTTC; CDR3aa: CASSPGVDWANVLTF
d_gene: -; j_gene: TRBJ2-3; v_gene: TRBV5-1; abundance: -; CDR3nt: TGCGCCAGCAGCTTGTCTGTAGTGGCAGGGCCCCTTGGGCCGTATTTT; CDR3aa: CASSLSVVAGPLGPYF
d_gene: TRBD1; j_gene: TRBJ1-1; v_gene: TRBV6-6; abundance: -; CDR3nt: TGTGCCAGCAGTTACGGGACGGGACAGACTTACACTGAAGCCTTCTTT; CDR3aa: CASSYGTGQTYTEAFF
d_gene: TRBD1; j_gene: TRBJ2-1; v_gene: TRBV7-2; abundance: few; CDR3nt: TGTGCCAGCAGCTCCTATACCGGGACAGGGAACAATGAGCAGTTCTTC; CDR3aa: CASSSYTGTGNNEQFF
d_gene: -; j_gene: TRBJ2-2; v_gene: TRBV7-2; abundance: -; CDR3nt: TGTGCCAGCACCTACCGAGGAGCTGGAAACACCGGGGAGCTGTTTTTT; CDR3aa: CASTYRGAGNTGELFF
d_gene: -; j_gene: TRBJ1-1; v_gene: TRBV7-9; abundance: once; CDR3nt: TGTGCCAGCAGCCCGCGGGGTACTGAAGCTTTCTTT; CDR3aa: CASSPRGTEAFF
d_gene: -; j_gene: TRBJ1-1; v_gene: TRBV7-2; abundance: few; CDR3nt: TGTGCCAGCAGCTTGAACAGGATAACTGACACTGAAGCTTTCTTT; CDR3aa: CASSLNRITDTEAFF
d_gene: -; j_gene: TRBJ2-5; v_gene: TRBV7-2; abundance: -; CDR3nt: TGTGCCAGCAGCCCCAGAGGCGGTTCGCCCACGGGGACCCAGTACTTC; CDR3aa: CASSPRGGSPTGTQYF
d_gene: -; j_gene: TRBJ1-5; v_gene: TRBV6-5; abundance: -; CDR3nt: TGTGCCAGCAGTTACACCCGGAGTAGCAATCAGCCCCAGCATTTT; CDR3aa: CASSYTRSSNQPQHF
d_gene: -; j_gene: TRBJ1-4; v_gene: TRBV4-1; abundance: -; CDR3nt: TGCGCCAGCAGCCAAGGGTCTCCGGAGGCTAATGAAAAACTGTTTTTT; CDR3aa: CASSQGSPEANEKLFF
d_gene: -; j_gene: TRBJ2-1; v_gene: TRBV6-1; abundance: -; CDR3nt: TGTGCCAGCAGTGAAAGACTCTTCTCCTACAATGAGCAGTTCTTC; CDR3aa: CASSERLFSYNEQFF
d_gene: TRBD1; j_gene: TRBJ1-2; v_gene: TRBV5-6; abundance: -; CDR3nt: TGTGCCAGCATCGGAGACAGGGGAGCCGGCGGCTACACCTTC; CDR3aa: CASIGDRGAGGYTF
d_gene: -; j_gene: TRBJ1-3; v_gene: TRBV6-1; abundance: few; CDR3nt: TGTGCCAGCAGTGCCTCCACCCGACAGTTTCCTACGGCTGGAAACACCATATATTTT; CDR3aa: CASSASTRQFPTAGNTIYF
d_gene: TRBD2; j_gene: TRBJ2-2; v_gene: TRBV9; abundance: -; CDR3nt: TGTGCCAGCACCCCAGCGGGGGCCGGGGAGCTGTTTTTT; CDR3aa: CASTPAGAGELFF
d_gene: -; j_gene: TRBJ1-1; v_gene: TRBV15; abundance: few; CDR3nt: TGTGCCACCAGCCCCCGCCATGGAAAGGGAGGGGAAGCTTTCTTT; CDR3aa: CATSPRHGKGGEAFF
d_gene: -; j_gene: TRBJ2-6; v_gene: TRBV2; abundance: -; CDR3nt: TGTGCCAGCAGTGAAAACACCTTCTCTGGGGCCAACGTCCTGACTTTC; CDR3aa: CASSENTFSGANVLTF
d_gene: TRBD2; j_gene: TRBJ2-7; v_gene: TRBV15; abundance: -; CDR3nt: TGTGCCACCAGCAGAGATCGGGGGGGCGAGCAGTACTTC; CDR3aa: CATSRDRGGEQYF
d_gene: TRBD2; j_gene: TRBJ2-7; v_gene: TRBV6-1; abundance: -; CDR3nt: TGTGCCAGCAGCCCCCTAACTAGCGGGGAACAAGAGCAGTACTTC; CDR3aa: CASSPLTSGEQEQYF
d_gene: -; j_gene: TRBJ2-5; v_gene: TRBV6-5; abundance: once; CDR3nt: TGTGCCAGCAGTTCGCCCCAGGGTCACCAAGAGACCCAGTACTTC; CDR3aa: CASSSPQGHQETQYF
d_gene: TRBD2; j_gene: TRBJ2-5; v_gene: TRBV2; abundance: -; CDR3nt: TGTGCCAGCAGGGCTAGCGGGGGGACGATCCAAGAGACCCAGTACTTC; CDR3aa: CASRASGGTIQETQYF
d_gene: TRBD1; j_gene: TRBJ1-6; v_gene: TRBV18; abundance: few; CDR3nt: TGTGCCAGCTCAACAGGACAGGGACTGTCACCCCTCCACTTT; CDR3aa: CASSTGQGLSPLHF
d_gene: TRBD2; j_gene: TRBJ2-1; v_gene: TRBV27; abundance: once; CDR3nt: TGTGCCAGCTCCCCGGGAGGGGCCCAGAATGAGCAGTTCTTC; CDR3aa: CASSPGGAQNEQFF